A few counts support the clone carrying this T cell receptor beta chain. The antigen remains unidentified. Read coverage stops 3 residues before the CDR3 terminus; the germline J gene supplies the remainder. The sample is drawn from a study of T cell clonality in common variable immunodeficiency. Study-wide results and limits: CVID patient heterogeneity limited repertoire-clinical complication correlations.

This CDR3 spans 16 amino acids. CDR1 is KGHSH, CDR2 LQKENI, per germline. Method: immunoSEQ multiplex PCR; TCRdb's copy keeps in-frame clones and lacks some. The sample contains about 52,000 clones, none of them singletons. The material sequenced was peripheral blood mononuclear cells. The genes are TRBV18 and TRBJ2-2, with 8 bases aligning to TRBD1. This receptor was obtained from a person between 18 and 75 years old in good health. CDR3 loop: CASSPFARGQIEKLFF. The CDR3 bases that were read are TGTGCCAGCTCACCTTTCGCCAGGGGGCAAATTGAAAAG.